This entry lists 3 T cell receptor beta chains sequenced from one sample in a study of T cell repertoires in cytomegalovirus infection. A single record per CDR3 protein comes from TCRdb applying MiXCR to the reads. The data contain around 450,000 distinct CDR3 sequences, approximately 32% of them singletons. The sample comprised PBMCs. The receptors stem from a human donor in good health (CMV status not recorded). Some clones in this sample may be carry-over from other donors' samples.

This clonotype was seen only once. The germline gene is not matched at one end of the junction; a read error may be the cause. The chain combines TRBV6-2 or TRBV6-3 with TRBJ1-1; D is undetermined. The CDR3 consists of 12 residues. In germline, CDR1 is MNHEY, CDR2 SVGEGT. The CDR3 region is CARSPLNTEAFF. The CDR3, as DNA: TGTGCCCGCAGTCCCCTGAACACTGAAGCTTTCTTT.

CDR3 sequence (DNA): TGTGCCAGCAGTACGGTATACAATCAGCCCCAGCATTTT. Protein product: CASSTVYNQPQHF. This chain joins TRBV27 and TRBJ1-5; no clear D. Trimming took 5 bases from V and 3 from J, leaving 8 bases between them. The CDR3 spans 13 residues. Per germline, CDR1 MNHEY and CDR2 SMNVEV (reference sequence).

The rearrangement uses TRBV6-1 and TRBJ2-2; 7 nucleotides align to TRBD1. The length of the CDR3 is 14 residues. The junction had 3 bases not matched to a gene; V was cut back by 5 bases and J by 3 bases. Germline V CDR1 and CDR2: MNHNS, SASEGT. CDR3 DNA sequence: TGTGCCAGCAGTAACGGACAGGACACCGGGGAGCTGTTTTTT. Its translation: CASSNGQDTGELFF.